Listed here are 10 T cell receptor beta chains from one sample, sequenced in a study of T cell responses to AZD1222 COVID-19 vaccine. Method: immunoSEQ multiplex PCR; TCRdb's copy keeps in-frame clones and lacks some. The data contain around 130,000 clones, 91% of them singletons. The sequencing used peripheral blood, collected on day 0 of AZD1222 vaccination. The receptors come from an adult in good health.

The rearrangement uses TRBV6-5 and TRBJ2-1, with D unresolved. V lost 0 bases and J 11 bases, leaving 11 bases between the germline ends. CDR3 length: 13 amino acids. CDR1 is MNHEY, CDR2 SVGAGI, per germline. CDR3 amino acids: CASSYSGNSKQFF. As DNA, the CDR3 is TGTGCCAGCAGTTACTCAGGGAATTCCAAGCAGTTCTTC.

The rearrangement uses TRBV7-3 and TRBJ2-1, with 8 positions matching TRBD1. This CDR3 spans 15 amino acids. From germline, CDR1 is SGHTA and CDR2 FQGTGA. With 6 bases clipped from V and 7 bases from J, the junction kept 11 bases outside the gene matches. The CDR3: CASSPYQGASNEQFF. Written as DNA, the CDR3 is TGTGCCAGCAGTCCCTATCAGGGGGCAAGTAATGAGCAGTTCTTC.

The gene calls are TRBV19 and TRBJ1-4; D is ambiguous. Germline CDR1 and CDR2: LNHDA and SQIVND (reference sequence). With 3 bases removed from V and 5 bases from J, the gap between germline ends came to 13 bases. The CDR3 runs to 15 residues. The DNA for the CDR3 is TGTGCCAGTAGTATCCACCCCAACGGGAATGAAAAACTGTTTTTT. Translating gives CASSIHPNGNEKLFF.

The chain links TRBV27 to TRBJ2-7, with 15 bases matching TRBD2. Germline CDR1 is MNHEY and CDR2 is SMNVEV (reference sequence). This CDR3 is 17 amino acids long. V trimming: 4 bases; J trimming: 5 bases; junction bases outside the gene matches: 9. CDR3 sequence: CASSSTGTSGRIDEQYF. As DNA, the CDR3 is TGTGCCAGCAGTTCGACCGGGACTAGCGGGAGGATAGACGAGCAGTACTTC.

This rearrangement joins TRBV4-2 to TRBJ2-2; possible D gene TRBD2, 5 bases. The germline V gene has CDR1 LGHNA and CDR2 YNFKEQ. CDR3 size: 14 residues. V lost 2 bases and J 6 bases, leaving 10 bases between the germline ends. The CDR3 DNA is TGTGCCAGCAGCCAATCCTTAGCGTCCGGGGAGCTGTTTTTT. It is translated as CASSQSLASGELFF.

This rearrangement joins TRBV30 to TRBJ1-1; tentatively, D is TRBD1 (5 bases). Germline CDR1 reads GTSNPN; CDR2 reads SVGIG (reference sequence). The CDR3 runs to 14 residues. Trimming left V 4 bases short and J 5 bases short, with 17 bases between. CDR3 sequence: CAWTRWGAETEAFF. The CDR3 DNA follows: TGTGCCTGGACCCGTTGGGGCGCGGAGACTGAAGCTTTCTTT.

The chain combines TRBV15 with TRBJ1-2, with a tentative D call TRBD1 (5 bases). Looked up from germline, CDR1 is LNHNV and CDR2 is YYDKDF (reference sequence). The CDR3 runs 15 residues. Trimming stripped 3 bases from V and 5 bases from J, with 16 bases between. CDR3 in amino acids: CATSSGGVGIYGYTF. Here the CDR3 DNA reads TGTGCCACCAGCAGTGGGGGAGTGGGGATATATGGCTACACCTTC. The variable domain in full, completed from reference TRBV15 and TRBJ1-2, reads DAMVIQNPRYQVTQFGKPVTLSCSQTLNHNVMYWYQQKSSQAPKLLFHYYDKDFNNEADTPDNFQSRRPNTSFCFLDIRSPGLGDTAMYLCATSSGGVGIYGYTFGSGTRLTVV.

The rearrangement joins TRBV2 to TRBJ1-5, with 7 positions matching TRBD1. Germline V gene sequence: CDR1 SNHLY, CDR2 FYNNEI. This CDR3 is 15 amino acids long. Unmatched junction bases numbered 10, after V lost 6 bases and J lost 5 bases. The CDR3 loop is CASRRQGQADQPQHF. CDR3 nucleotides: TGTGCCAGCAGAAGACAGGGCCAAGCAGATCAGCCCCAGCATTTT.

This chain joins TRBV3-1 (or the pseudogene TRBV3-2) and TRBJ1-2; D is unclear. CDR1 is LGHDT and CDR2 is YNNKEL in the germline V gene (reference sequence). V was cut by 1 base and J by 0 bases, with 3 bases left in between. CDR3 length: 13 residues. The CDR3 loop is CASSQGSNYGYTF. The CDR3 DNA is TGTGCCAGCAGCCAAGGGTCTAACTATGGCTACACCTTC.

The chain has TRBV30 and TRBJ2-7; weak D call: TRBD1 (6 bases). Germline lookup yields CDR1 GTSNPN and CDR2 SVGIG (reference sequence). V was pared by 6 bases and J by 0 bases, with 12 bases between. CDR3 length equals 13 residues. In DNA form, the CDR3 reads TGTGCCTGTAAAACAGGGAGCTCCTACGAGCAGTACTTC. Amino acid sequence: CACKTGSSYEQYF. Drawing the rest from reference TRBV30 and TRBJ2-7, the complete variable domain is SQTIHQWPATLVQPVGSPLSLECTVEGTSNPNLYWYRQAAGRGLQLLFYSVGIGQISSEVPQNLSASRPQDRQFILSSKKLLLSDSGFYLCACKTGSSYEQYFGPGTRLTVT.